Following are 20 T cell receptor beta chains from one sample sequenced in a study of T cell responses to AZD1222 COVID-19 vaccine. Sequencing was performed with immunoSEQ multiplex PCR; in TCRdb, only in-frame clones are kept and a portion is missing. The data hold 70,000 to 90,000 clones, with roughly 90% observed a single time. The sequences come from peripheral blood, collected on day 0 of AZD1222 vaccination. These TCRs come from an adult in good health.

CDR3 sequence reads: CASSQEGTGGTGELFF. In DNA, the CDR3 is TGTGCCAGCAGCCAAGAAGGGACAGGAGGTACCGGGGAGCTGTTTTTT. The chain recombines TRBV4-2 with TRBJ2-2; TRBD1 aligns across 8 bases. This CDR3 contains 16 residues. The ends lost 0 bases at V and 5 bases at J; junction bases unmatched: 5. Germline V lookup: CDR1 LGHNA, CDR2 YNFKEQ.

V usage is TRBV27 and J usage is TRBJ1-5; 8 nucleotides match TRBD1. V shed 4 bases, J shed 7 bases, and the junction held 9 bases outside the gene matches. Germline values: CDR1 MNHEY, CDR2 SMNVEV (reference sequence). The CDR3 has 15 amino acids. The CDR3 loop reads CASSYSGGAEQPQHF. The DNA for the CDR3 is TGTGCCAGCAGTTACTCAGGGGGCGCGGAACAGCCCCAGCATTTT.

This clone was observed a few times. This chain connects TRBV6-5 to TRBJ1-1; 9 nucleotides line up with TRBD1. After removal of 6 bases from V and 4 bases from J, the junction contained 6 bases not matched to a gene. Germline assignment: CDR1 MNHEY and CDR2 SVGAGI. The CDR3 runs 14 residues. As DNA, the CDR3 is TGTGCCAGCAGCCGGACAGGGGACGGCACTGAAGCTTTCTTT. Translated: CASSRTGDGTEAFF.

The chain has TRBV29-1 and TRBJ2-5, with D tentatively TRBD1 (6 bases). V was trimmed by 1 base and J by 5 bases, leaving 17 bases between them. The CDR3 runs to 15 residues. CDR1 is SQVTM, CDR2 ANQGSEA, per germline. CDR3 amino acids: CSVEVSGWGRETQYF. CDR3 DNA: TGCAGCGTTGAAGTTAGTGGCTGGGGGCGGGAGACCCAGTACTTC.

The chain has TRBV4-1 and TRBJ1-2, with D maybe TRBD1 (5 bases). This CDR3 region has 15 residues. Trimming left V 3 bases short and J 4 bases short, with 15 bases between. From germline, CDR1 is MGHRA and CDR2 YSYEKL. The CDR3 nucleotides are TGCGCCAGCAGCCAGGTGACAGTAGGCGGCTATGGCTACACCTTC. The encoded protein is CASSQVTVGGYGYTF.

This clone was counted a single time. This chain uses TRBV28 with TRBJ1-4; D unclear. The CDR3 contains 17 residues. Germline V gene lookup returns CDR1 MDHEN and CDR2 SYDVKM. Trimming shortened V by 6 bases and J by 4 bases, and 21 bases separated the two germline ends. DNA of the CDR3: TGTGCCAGCAGCCAAGAGGGTGCAGCGGGCCATAATGAAAAACTGTTTTTT. This encodes CASSQEGAAGHNEKLFF.

V usage is TRBV5-4 and J usage is TRBJ1-3, with TRBD1 matching over 7 bases. Germline assignment: CDR1 SGHNT and CDR2 YYREEE (reference sequence). The CDR3 totals 16 residues. Trimming at V came to 5 bases and at J to 2 bases, leaving 10 bases not matched to a gene. The chain's CDR3 is CASSPGGAVTGNTIYF. CDR3 bases: TGTGCCAGCAGTCCAGGGGGGGCGGTTACTGGAAACACCATATATTTT.

V usage is TRBV12-3 or TRBV12-4 and J usage is TRBJ2-2; the D gene is possibly TRBD2 (5 bases). This CDR3 spans 12 amino acids. V dropped 3 bases and J dropped 7 bases, with 6 bases sitting between them. The CDR3, as DNA: TGTGCCAGCAGTTTTGGGAGCGGGGAGCTGTTTTTT. It translates to CASSFGSGELFF.

The rearrangement links TRBV16 to TRBJ1-1, with 7 nucleotides matching TRBD1. Germline values: CDR1 KGHSY, CDR2 FQNENV. The CDR3 is made up of 14 amino acids. With V trimmed by 4 bases and J by 1 base, 3 bases remained unmatched. The CDR3 region has the DNA TGTGCCAGCAGCCGATACAGGGGGAACACTGAAGCTTTCTTT. Translation: CASSRYRGNTEAFF.

V is TRBV6-2 or TRBV6-3 and J is TRBJ2-1, with a possible D match to TRBD2 (6 bases). The germline V gene encodes CDR1 MNHEY and CDR2 SVGEGT. Trimming removed 4 bases from V and 9 bases from J, with 19 bases in between. This CDR3 spans 15 amino acids. The CDR3 region is CASSSPRDWGSEQFF. As DNA, the CDR3 is TGTGCCAGCAGTTCTCCCCGGGACTGGGGCAGTGAGCAGTTCTTC.

The V gene is TRBV27, the J gene TRBJ1-2; D is undetermined. Looked up from germline, CDR1 is MNHEY and CDR2 is SMNVEV (reference sequence). Between the trimmed V and J ends, which lost 2 bases and 4 bases, there was a span of 11 bases. There are 14 residues in the CDR3. Written as DNA, the CDR3 is TGTGCCAGCAGTTTAAAGGTCTCCGGCTATGGCTACACCTTC. This codes for CASSLKVSGYGYTF.

The chain uses TRBV7-6 and TRBJ1-3; 7 positions match TRBD1. The length of the CDR3 is 17 residues. Germline-derived CDR1 and CDR2 are SGHVS and FNYEAQ. With 1 base clipped from V and 5 bases from J, the junction kept 11 bases outside the gene matches. CDR3 nucleotide sequence: TGTGCCAGCAGCTTAGATTTAAGGCCGGACAGGAGAAACACCATATATTTT. Residues: CASSLDLRPDRRNTIYF.

The chain couples TRBV10-2 to TRBJ1-1; D unresolved. Germline V lookup: CDR1 WSHSY, CDR2 SAAADI. The CDR3 spans 15 residues. Trimming shortened V by 10 bases and J by 3 bases, and 21 bases separated the two germline ends. In nucleotides, the CDR3 is TGCGCCACCGGACCCGATGGGGTTCCTGACACTGAAGCTTTCTTT. Protein product: CATGPDGVPDTEAFF.

This rearrangement joins TRBV24-1 to TRBJ2-3; D not certain. From germline, CDR1 is KGHDR and CDR2 SFDVKD. Trimming shortened V by 5 bases and J by 1 base, and 6 bases separated the two germline ends. The CDR3 spans 13 residues. The CDR3 reads CATSVQGTDTQYF. DNA of the CDR3: TGTGCCACCAGTGTGCAAGGCACAGATACGCAGTATTTT.

This sequence joins TRBV28 and TRBJ1-5; D is uncertain. This CDR3 spans 12 amino acids. CDR1 and CDR2 from the germline V gene are MDHEN and SYDVKM. With 7 bases removed from V and 6 bases from J, the gap between germline ends came to 10 bases. The CDR3 DNA is TGTGCCAGCACCGAAGTTTCTCAGCCCCAGCATTTT. The encoded protein is CASTEVSQPQHF.

The chain's CDR3 is CASSAGRAPDSPLHF. CDR3 in DNA: TGTGCCAGCAGCGCCGGCCGGGCCCCGGATTCACCCCTCCACTTT. The V and J genes are TRBV7-3 and TRBJ1-6, with D unclear. The CDR3 spans 15 residues. Germline CDR1 SGHTA, CDR2 FQGTGA. V dropped 5 bases and J dropped 8 bases, with 16 bases sitting between them.

V gene TRBV18 combines with J gene TRBJ2-7; 11 positions agree with TRBD2. The length of the CDR3 is 16 residues. V lost 3 bases to trimming and J lost 0 bases; unmatched junction nucleotides: 4. Per germline, CDR1 KGHSH and CDR2 LQKENI. The CDR3 nucleotides are TGTGCCAGCTCACCCTTAGCGGGGGGGAGCTCCTACGAGCAGTACTTC. Its translation: CASSPLAGGSSYEQYF.

The V gene is TRBV29-1, the J gene TRBJ1-6; D gene ambiguous. Germline lookup yields CDR1 SQVTM and CDR2 ANQGSEA. V was trimmed by 4 bases and J by 6 bases, leaving 13 bases between them. The CDR3 runs to 14 residues. CDR3 region: CSVGFSGRNSPLHF. The CDR3 DNA is TGCAGCGTTGGGTTTTCCGGTCGTAATTCACCCCTCCACTTT.

V usage is TRBV28 and J usage is TRBJ2-2; no clear D gene. V lost 4 bases and J lost 6, with 9 bases in between. The CDR3 runs to 13 residues. Germline V gene data show CDR1 as MDHEN and CDR2 as SYDVKM. CDR3 in amino acids: CASSSPPAGELFF. The DNA for the CDR3 is TGTGCCAGCAGTTCCCCACCGGCCGGGGAGCTGTTTTTT.

The gene calls are TRBV9 and TRBJ2-7, with D maybe TRBD1 (5 bases). Germline values: CDR1 SGDLS, CDR2 YYNGEE. The CDR3 sequence is 14 residues long. V lost 0 bases, J lost 6 bases, and 13 bases lay in between. Written as DNA, the CDR3 is TGTGCCAGCAGCGTAGATCCGACAGCCACCGAGCAGTACTTC. Its protein is CASSVDPTATEQYF. Looking up the rest from reference TRBV9 and TRBJ2-7 gives the full variable domain: DSGVTQTPKHLITATGQRVTLRCSPRSGDLSVYWYQQSLDQGLQFLIQYYNGEERAKGNILERFSAQQFPDLHSELNLSSLELGDSALYFCASSVDPTATEQYFGPGTRLTVT.